This record looks at one T cell receptor beta chain sequence and its context. These data come from a study of response to subunit inactivated influenza vaccine. A single record per CDR3 protein comes from TCRdb applying MiXCR to the RT-PCR reads. The sample carries 550,000 to 800,000 distinct CDR3 sequences, about 15% recorded once. The TCR was taken from a man over 45 who received an inactivated influenza vaccine. Sample: PBMCs from blood, taken roughly 2 weeks before vaccination.

CDR3: CASSPPGQSNYGYTF. Here the CDR3 DNA reads TGCGCCAGCAGCCCTCCGGGACAGTCTAACTATGGCTACACCTTC. J is TRBJ1-2 and V is TRBV5-1, with 7 bases matching TRBD1. The germline V gene has CDR1 SGHRS and CDR2 YFSETQ. V lost 4 bases to trimming and J lost 0 bases; unmatched junction nucleotides: 6. The CDR3 is 15 residues long.